This T cell receptor (beta chain) was sequenced for a study of Ad26.COV2.S vaccination and SARS-CoV-2 variants. General study points: After vaccination, substantial breadth of spike-specific CD8+ and CD4+ responses was reported.

The assay was immunoSEQ multiplex PCR, and TCRdb's table has in-frame clones only and misses some. Of 350,000 to 400,000 clones in the sample, less than 90% were seen once. This CDR3 is built from 13 residues. Germline CDR1 reads LNHDA; CDR2 reads SQIVND (reference sequence). The ends were cut back, 7 bases at V and 5 bases at J, with 12 bases in the middle. Details on this clone: Antigen: not known.

Treatment of the sample: around 19 received Ad26.COV2.S at low or high dose, single or two shots; roughly five received placebo; per-sample allocation not given. Sampling happened 63 days after the first vaccine or placebo injection. The chain has TRBV19 and TRBJ1-5; D might be TRBD1 (6 bases). Source: peripheral blood, taken in a trial of Ad26.COV2.S vaccine versus placebo. The receptor's source is a person between 18 and 65 years old who received the Ad26.COV2.S COVID-19 vaccine or a placebo. CDR3 nucleotide sequence: TGTGCCAGTACCGGACAGATTTATCAGCCCCAGCATTTT. It translates to CASTGQIYQPQHF.